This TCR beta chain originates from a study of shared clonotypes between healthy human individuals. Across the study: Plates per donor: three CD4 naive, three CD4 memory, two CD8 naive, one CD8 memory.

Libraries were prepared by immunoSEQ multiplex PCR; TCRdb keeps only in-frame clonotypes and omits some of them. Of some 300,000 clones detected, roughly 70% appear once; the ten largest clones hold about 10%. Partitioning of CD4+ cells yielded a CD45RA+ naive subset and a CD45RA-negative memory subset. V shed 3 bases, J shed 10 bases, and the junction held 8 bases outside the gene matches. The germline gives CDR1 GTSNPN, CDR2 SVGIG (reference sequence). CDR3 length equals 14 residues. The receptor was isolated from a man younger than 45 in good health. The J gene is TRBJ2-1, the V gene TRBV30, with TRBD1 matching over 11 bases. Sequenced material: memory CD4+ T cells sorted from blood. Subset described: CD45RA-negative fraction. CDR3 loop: CAWRPGQGVWEQFF. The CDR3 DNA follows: TGTGCCTGGAGGCCGGGACAGGGGGTATGGGAGCAGTTCTTC. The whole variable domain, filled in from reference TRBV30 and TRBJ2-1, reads SQTIHQWPATLVQPVGSPLSLECTVEGTSNPNLYWYRQAAGRGLQLLFYSVGIGQISSEVPQNLSASRPQDRQFILSSKKLLLSDSGFYLCAWRPGQGVWEQFFGPGTRLTVL.